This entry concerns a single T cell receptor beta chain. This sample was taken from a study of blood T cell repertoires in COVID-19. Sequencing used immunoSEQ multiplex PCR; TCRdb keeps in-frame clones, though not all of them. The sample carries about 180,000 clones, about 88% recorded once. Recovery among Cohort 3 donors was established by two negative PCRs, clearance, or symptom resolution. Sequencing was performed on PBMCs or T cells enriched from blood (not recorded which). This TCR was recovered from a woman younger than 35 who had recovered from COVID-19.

In nucleotides, the CDR3 is TGTGCCAGCAGCGTAGCGGGAGGGAGTGAGACCCAGTACTTC. It encodes CASSVAGGSETQYF. This chain connects TRBV9 to TRBJ2-5, with TRBD2 identical over 8 bases. CDR3 length: 14 residues. V dropped 0 bases and J dropped 5; count of bases not matched to a gene: 3. Germline V gene data show CDR1 as SGDLS and CDR2 as YYNGEE.